This entry is about one TCR beta chain. Its antigen is as yet unknown. The data belong to a study of graft-versus-host responses after intestinal transplantation. For the study at large: Multivisceral, liver-intestinal, or isolated intestinal transplants were performed in recipients. Each patient got anti-thymocyte globulin induction, then tacrolimus and steroids for around 3 years.

Study results and caveats: The recipient marrow held GvH clones, and some of them showed up first in ileum or blood. Maximum circulating GvH clone levels tracked with early post-transplant HvG decreases.

The method was immunoSEQ multiplex PCR; TCRdb's version includes in-frame clones alone and lacks a portion of them. The table lists about 40,000 clones, around 92% of them singletons. V gave up 0 bases and J gave up 3 bases, with 9 bases separating them. The CDR3 totals 14 residues. Germline V gene data show CDR1 as LNHNV and CDR2 as YYDKDF (reference sequence). The clonotype comes from a human patient who received an intestinal transplant, so some T cells may come from the graft donor. The sample here was PBMCs, taken 260 to 270 days after transplant. J is TRBJ2-7 and V is TRBV15; the D is unclear. The DNA of the CDR3 is TGTGCCACCAGCAGAGATCGTACAAGCTACGAGCAGTACTTC. It is translated as CATSRDRTSYEQYF.